The clone carrying this TCR beta chain has a single count. The target antigen is unknown. The record originates from a study of identical twins. Study results and limitations: Findings depended on cross-sectional statistics rather than tracking the same donors. Out-of-frame beta chain sequences displayed weaker excess sharing between twins.

In germline, CDR1 is SGHAT, CDR2 FQNNGV. Trimming removed 5 bases from V and 12 bases from J, with 16 bases in between. The CDR3 length is 12 residues. TCRdb itself ran the 5' RACE reads through MiXCR, one entry per CDR3 protein. Of roughly 540,000 distinct CDR3 sequences listed, approximately 22% are singletons. This sample was also put to use in a study of T cells expressing NK-cell markers. That report adds: It was from sorted CD3+CD56+NKG2C+, CD3+CD56+NKG2C- and CD3+CD56-NKG2C+ T cells that TCR beta repertoires came. For over 5 donors, the dominant NKG2C+ clonotypes made up roughly 1.0-8% of their CD8+ T cells.

The specimen was CD4+ T cells sorted from blood. The chain employs TRBV11-2 and TRBJ2-5, with D possibly matching TRBD2 (6 bases). The sequence came from a woman aged 18-29 years in good health. Written as DNA, the CDR3 is TGTGCCAGCAGCGTCCCCCTGGGACTCGAGTACTTC. Translating gives CASSVPLGLEYF.